The 14 T cell receptor beta chains presented below share a single source sample, sequenced in a study of blood T cell repertoires in COVID-19. Repertoires were generated with immunoSEQ multiplex PCR, while TCRdb's copy carries only in-frame clones and drops some. The sample lists more than 350,000 clones, roughly nine tenths occurring once. Sequencing was carried out using peripheral blood. These receptor sequences come from a woman in her thirties with COVID-19, enrolled during active disease.

The chain carries TRBV5-1 and TRBJ2-2; a possible D gene is TRBD2 (6 bases). Trimming took off 3 bases at V and 6 bases at J, with 9 bases between the two ends. Germline-derived CDR1 and CDR2 are SGHRS and YFSETQ. This CDR3 region has 13 residues. For the CDR3, the DNA is TGCGCCAGCAGCTGGAGGGGTGCCGGGGAGCTGTTTTTT. Its protein is CASSWRGAGELFF.

This chain connects TRBV5-6 to TRBJ2-3, with D tentatively TRBD1 (5 bases). With 0 bases removed from V and 6 bases from J, the gap between germline ends came to 14 bases. Germline values: CDR1 SGHDT, CDR2 YYEEEE. The CDR3 has 15 residues. CDR3 sequence: CASSLVWGSGDTQYF. The DNA for the CDR3 is TGTGCCAGCAGCTTGGTATGGGGTTCAGGGGATACGCAGTATTTT.

V usage is TRBV12-5 and J usage is TRBJ2-1; tentative D call: TRBD2 (6 bases). This CDR3 contains 13 residues. V dropped 4 bases and J dropped 4 bases, with 8 bases sitting between them. Germline CDR1 and CDR2: LGHNT and FRNRAP. CDR3 in amino acids: CASGWGEYNEQFF. CDR3 DNA sequence: TGTGCTAGTGGTTGGGGGGAATACAATGAGCAGTTCTTC. Full variable domain (rest looked up from reference TRBV12-5 and TRBJ2-1): DARVTQTPRHKVTEMGQEVTMRCQPILGHNTVFWYRQTMMQGLELLAYFRNRAPLDDSGMPKDRFSAEMPDATLATLKIQPSEPRDSAVYFCASGWGEYNEQFFGPGTRLTVL.

In nucleotides, the CDR3 is TGTGCCAGCAGTGCGAGTGGGAGACAGGAAAACTATGGCTACACCTTC. Amino acid sequence: CASSASGRQENYGYTF. This chain connects TRBV2 to TRBJ1-2; tentatively, D is TRBD1 (6 bases). The CDR3 sequence is 16 residues long. CDR1 is SNHLY, CDR2 FYNNEI, per germline. Trimming cost V 4 bases and J 2 bases, with 17 bases left between them.

This chain uses TRBV15 with TRBJ2-3; D uncertain. V shed 1 base and J shed 6 bases, with 5 bases lying between them. The CDR3 contains 12 residues. Looked up from germline, CDR1 is LNHNV and CDR2 is YYDKDF (reference sequence). CDR3 sequence reads: CATSRAADTQYF. In DNA form, the CDR3 reads TGTGCCACCAGCAGAGCCGCGGATACGCAGTATTTT.

The V call is TRBV2, the J call TRBJ1-1; unclear D gene. The V and J ends lost 4 bases and 2 bases respectively, with 11 bases between them. The germline gives CDR1 SNHLY, CDR2 FYNNEI. CDR3 size: 14 residues. CDR3 amino acids: CASSASHRNTEAFF. DNA for the CDR3: TGTGCCAGCAGTGCTTCCCACAGAAACACTGAAGCTTTCTTT. Filled out from reference TRBV2 and TRBJ1-1, the complete variable domain reads EPEVTQTPSHQVTQMGQEVILRCVPISNHLYFYWYRQILGQKVEFLVSFYNNEISEKSEIFDDQFSVERPDGSNFTLKIRSTKLEDSAMYFCASSASHRNTEAFFGQGTRLTVV.

The V and J genes are TRBV6-5 and TRBJ1-3; a possible D gene is TRBD1 (5 bases). Trimming removed 0 bases from V and 2 bases from J, with 11 bases in between. The CDR3 loop spans 16 amino acids. The germline CDR1 and CDR2 sequences are MNHEY and SVGAGI. The CDR3 loop is CASSYSISGTGNTIYF. For the CDR3, the DNA is TGTGCCAGCAGTTACTCGATTTCAGGGACTGGAAACACCATATATTTT.

The V call is TRBV7-6, the J call TRBJ2-3, with D possibly matching TRBD1 (6 bases). V shed 4 bases and J shed 0 bases, with 11 bases lying between them. The CDR3 is made up of 15 amino acids. The germline gives CDR1 SGHVS, CDR2 FNYEAQ. Here the CDR3 DNA reads TGTGCCAGCAGCTACGGACAGACTAGCACAGATACGCAGTATTTT. Its translation is CASSYGQTSTDTQYF.

J is TRBJ1-5 and V is TRBV19, with D hard to call. Germline V gene sequence: CDR1 LNHDA, CDR2 SQIVND (reference sequence). V shed 1 base and J shed 3 bases, with 4 bases lying between them. CDR3 size: 13 residues. The DNA of the CDR3 is TGTGCCAGTAGTATAGGCGTCAATCAGCCCCAGCATTTT. Translation: CASSIGVNQPQHF.

J is TRBJ1-3 and V is TRBV7-2; 10 bases are a match to TRBD1. Germline-derived CDR1 and CDR2 are SGHTA and FQGNSA. Losses at the gene ends were 7 bases for V and 4 bases for J; bases not matched to a gene: 10. The CDR3 has 16 amino acids. CDR3 sequence (DNA): TGTGCCAGCACCCCCCCGACAGGGGGCCCCGGAAACACCATATATTTT. Residues: CASTPPTGGPGNTIYF.

The gene calls are TRBV18 and TRBJ1-1; D gene unclear. The V gene's germline CDR1 is KGHSH and CDR2 LQKENI. Trimming left V 3 bases short and J 0 bases short, with 14 bases between. This CDR3 region has 16 residues. For the CDR3, the DNA is TGTGCCAGCTCACCCCCCCCGGGAGGGATGAACACTGAAGCTTTCTTT. It yields the protein CASSPPPGGMNTEAFF.

The chain joins TRBV28 to TRBJ1-5; D is unclear. V lost 5 bases, J lost 6 bases, and 20 bases lay in between. Germline-derived CDR1 and CDR2 are MDHEN and SYDVKM. The CDR3 length is 16 residues. This CDR3 reads CASSRAGFGLRQPQHF. In DNA, the CDR3 is TGTGCCAGCAGTCGAGCGGGGTTTGGTTTGCGTCAGCCCCAGCATTTT.

The genes are TRBV7-6 and TRBJ2-6; D is possibly TRBD2 (5 bases). The length of the CDR3 is 16 residues. Trimming cost V 2 bases and J 0 bases, with 8 bases left between them. Per germline, CDR1 SGHVS and CDR2 FNYEAQ. CDR3 in DNA: TGTGCCAGCAGCTTAAGAGCGGCCTCTGGGGCCAACGTCCTGACTTTC. It encodes CASSLRAASGANVLTF.

The V call is TRBV5-4, the J call TRBJ1-1; no firm D call. V gave up 2 bases and J gave up 1 base, with 9 bases separating them. This CDR3 contains 14 residues. Germline V gene data show CDR1 as SGHNT and CDR2 as YYREEE (reference sequence). The CDR3 is CASSFWQENTEAFF. DNA of the CDR3: TGTGCCAGCAGCTTTTGGCAGGAGAACACTGAAGCTTTCTTT. Drawing the rest from reference TRBV5-4 and TRBJ1-1, the complete variable domain is ETGVTQSPTHLIKTRGQQVTLRCSSQSGHNTVSWYQQALGQGPQFIFQYYREEENGRGNFPPRFSGLQFPNYSSELNVNALELDDSALYLCASSFWQENTEAFFGQGTRLTVV.